This T cell receptor beta chain was recorded in a study of response to subunit inactivated influenza vaccine. The germline V gene has CDR1 SQVTM and CDR2 ANQGSEA. The CDR3 contains 8 residues. V was cut by 3 bases and J by 10 bases, with 1 base left in between. From the RT-PCR reads, TCRdb called clonotypes with MiXCR, one entry per CDR3 protein. Of 500,000 to 700,000 distinct CDR3 sequences listed, approximately 20% are singletons. This clonotype showed up many times. These same data were also listed under a study on T cells expressing NK-cell markers. That study reports: Template switching by 5'RACE with UMIs generated the TCR beta cDNA. In sorted CD3+CD56+NKG2C+, CD3+CD56+NKG2C- and CD3+CD56-NKG2C+ T cells, TCR beta repertoires were obtained. An anti-gamma-delta TCR antibody restricted sorting to alpha-beta TCR T cells in several experiments. The HCMV specificity of the expanded NKG2C+ T cell clones stayed unresolved.

This sequence originates from a man aged 45 to 65 who received an inactivated influenza vaccine. The chain joins TRBV29-1 to TRBJ2-1; no clear D gene. The sequences come from CD4+ T cells sorted from PBMCs, collected roughly 12 days after vaccination. The chain's CDR3 is CSVEEQFF. CDR3 nucleotide sequence: TGCAGCGTTGAGGAGCAGTTCTTC.